This TCR beta chain was sequenced during a study of a mutant IDH1 vaccine in newly diagnosed glioma. Study background: Vaccination began 4-6 weeks post radiotherapy alone, or with temozolomide cycles. At week 47 came visit V13, while visit V12 had come at week 35. Antecedent treatment encompassed radiotherapy, temozolomide, or their combination; the majority received both.

Method: immunoSEQ multiplex PCR; TCRdb's copy keeps in-frame clones and lacks some. The table includes around 50,000 clones, about 88% detected once. Trimming took 3 bases from V and 7 from J; bases not matched to a gene: 7. The CDR3 covers 16 residues. Per germline, CDR1 MRHNA and CDR2 SNTAGT. About this clone itself: Its antigen remains unknown.

The sample's time point: week 35, safety follow-up. Vaccine doses each comprised 300 ug of mutant IDH1 20-mer peptide, with topical imiquimod. This TCR derives from a woman aged 40 to 50 with glioma. The chain carries TRBV6-4 and TRBJ2-1; TRBD2 agrees at 12 bases. The sequencing here drew on PBMCs, taken from a glioma patient whose treatment included an IDH1 peptide vaccine. The CDR3 nucleotides read TGTGCCAGCAGTGAAGCTAGCGGGGGGGCCGTGAATGAGCAGTTCTTC. This translates into CASSEASGGAVNEQFF.